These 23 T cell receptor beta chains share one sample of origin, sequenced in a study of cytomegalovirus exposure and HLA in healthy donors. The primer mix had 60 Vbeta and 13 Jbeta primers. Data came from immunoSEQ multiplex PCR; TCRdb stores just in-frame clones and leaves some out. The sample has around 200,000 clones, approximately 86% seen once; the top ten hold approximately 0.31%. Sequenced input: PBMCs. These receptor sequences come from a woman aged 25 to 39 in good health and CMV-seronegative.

CDR3 sequence (DNA): TGTGCCAGCAGGCCCACCGGGACAAATTACGAGCAGTACTTC. As protein: CASRPTGTNYEQYF. This rearrangement joins TRBV28 to TRBJ2-7; weak D call: TRBD1 (6 bases). Germline V gene data show CDR1 as MDHEN and CDR2 as SYDVKM. The CDR3 is 14 amino acids. Trimming left V 6 bases short and J 4 bases short, with 16 bases between.

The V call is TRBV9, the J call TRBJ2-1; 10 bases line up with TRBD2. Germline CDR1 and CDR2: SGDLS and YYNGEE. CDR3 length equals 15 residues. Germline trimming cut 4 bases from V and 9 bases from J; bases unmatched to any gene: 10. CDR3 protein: CASSQTGTSDSEQFF. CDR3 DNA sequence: TGTGCCAGCAGCCAAACCGGGACTAGCGATAGTGAGCAGTTCTTC. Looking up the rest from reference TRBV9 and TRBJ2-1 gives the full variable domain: DSGVTQTPKHLITATGQRVTLRCSPRSGDLSVYWYQQSLDQGLQFLIQYYNGEERAKGNILERFSAQQFPDLHSELNLSSLELGDSALYFCASSQTGTSDSEQFFGPGTRLTVL.

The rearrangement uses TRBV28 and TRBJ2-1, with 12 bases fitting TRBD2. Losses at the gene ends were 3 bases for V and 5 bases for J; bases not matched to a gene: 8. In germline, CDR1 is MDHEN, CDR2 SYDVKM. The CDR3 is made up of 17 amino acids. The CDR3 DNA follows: TGTGCCAGCAGTTTTAAGGGCGGACTAGCGGGACACAATGAGCAGTTCTTC. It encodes CASSFKGGLAGHNEQFF.

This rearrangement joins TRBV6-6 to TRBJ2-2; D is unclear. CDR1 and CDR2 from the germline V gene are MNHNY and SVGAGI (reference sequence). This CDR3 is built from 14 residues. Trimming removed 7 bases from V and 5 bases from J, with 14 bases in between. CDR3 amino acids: CASNFSPLTGELFF. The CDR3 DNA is TGTGCCAGCAACTTCTCCCCGCTGACCGGGGAGCTGTTTTTT.

DNA for the CDR3: TGTGCCAGCAGTGAAGTATCAGCGACCTATGGCTACACCTTC. This sequence encodes CASSEVSATYGYTF. The chain links TRBV6-1 to TRBJ1-2, with unresolved D. Germline values: CDR1 MNHNS, CDR2 SASEGT. V lost 1 base to trimming and J lost 4 bases, with 10 bases between them. CDR3 length: 14 amino acids.

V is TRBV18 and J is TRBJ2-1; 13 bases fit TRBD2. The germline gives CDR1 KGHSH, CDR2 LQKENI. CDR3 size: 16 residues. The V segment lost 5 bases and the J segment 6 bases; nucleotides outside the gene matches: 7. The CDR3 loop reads CASSTPGLAGLNEQFF. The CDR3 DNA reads TGTGCCAGCTCAACCCCGGGACTAGCGGGACTCAATGAGCAGTTCTTC.

CDR3 residues: CASSRALYQETQYF. CDR3 sequence (DNA): TGTGCCAGTAGTAGGGCACTGTACCAAGAGACCCAGTACTTC. This sequence joins TRBV19 and TRBJ2-5, with D unclear. V was trimmed by 4 bases and J by 0 bases, leaving 9 bases between them. CDR3 size: 14 residues. From germline, CDR1 is LNHDA and CDR2 SQIVND (reference sequence).

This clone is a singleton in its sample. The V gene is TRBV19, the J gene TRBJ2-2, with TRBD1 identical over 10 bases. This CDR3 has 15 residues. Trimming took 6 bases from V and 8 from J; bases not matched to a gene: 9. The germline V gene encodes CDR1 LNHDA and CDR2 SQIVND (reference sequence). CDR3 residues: CASSDRGLVAGELFF. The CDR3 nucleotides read TGTGCCAGTAGCGACAGGGGGCTGGTAGCTGGGGAGCTGTTTTTT.

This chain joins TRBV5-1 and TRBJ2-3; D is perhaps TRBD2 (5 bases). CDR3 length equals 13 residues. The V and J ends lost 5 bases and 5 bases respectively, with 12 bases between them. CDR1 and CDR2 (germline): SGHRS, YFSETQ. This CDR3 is CASRSTAGDTQYF. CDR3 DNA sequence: TGCGCCAGCAGATCCACGGCGGGAGATACGCAGTATTTT.

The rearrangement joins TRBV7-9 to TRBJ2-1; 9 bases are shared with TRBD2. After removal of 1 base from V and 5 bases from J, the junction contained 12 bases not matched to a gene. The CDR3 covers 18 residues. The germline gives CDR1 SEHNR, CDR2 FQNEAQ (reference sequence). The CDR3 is CASSLGAAGGHRDNEQFF. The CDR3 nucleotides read TGTGCCAGCAGCTTAGGTGCAGCGGGAGGCCATAGAGACAATGAGCAGTTCTTC.

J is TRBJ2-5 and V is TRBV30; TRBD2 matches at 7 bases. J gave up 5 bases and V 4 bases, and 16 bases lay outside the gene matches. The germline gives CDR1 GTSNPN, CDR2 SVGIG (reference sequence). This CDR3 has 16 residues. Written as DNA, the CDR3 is TGTGCCTGGATTCTACCCGGGAGGACTAGGAAGGAGACCCAGTACTTC. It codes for CAWILPGRTRKETQYF.

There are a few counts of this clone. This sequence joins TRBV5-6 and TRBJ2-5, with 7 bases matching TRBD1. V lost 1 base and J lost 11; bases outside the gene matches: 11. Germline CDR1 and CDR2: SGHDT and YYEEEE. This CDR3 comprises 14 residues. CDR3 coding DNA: TGTGCCAGCAGCTTGAGGCAGGCCACAGGGGAGCAGTACTTC. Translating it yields CASSLRQATGEQYF.

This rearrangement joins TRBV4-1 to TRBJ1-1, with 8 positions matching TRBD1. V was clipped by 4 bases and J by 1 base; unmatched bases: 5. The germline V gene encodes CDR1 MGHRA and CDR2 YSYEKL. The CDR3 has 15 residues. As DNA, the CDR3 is TGCGCCAGCAGCCCCCTCGGGACAGGGAACACTGAAGCTTTCTTT. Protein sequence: CASSPLGTGNTEAFF.

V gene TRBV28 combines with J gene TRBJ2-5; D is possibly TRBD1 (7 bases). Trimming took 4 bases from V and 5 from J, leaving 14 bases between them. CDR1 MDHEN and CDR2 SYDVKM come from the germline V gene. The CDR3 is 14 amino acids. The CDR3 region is CASSSIQGTETQYF. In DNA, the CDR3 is TGTGCCAGCAGTTCCATACAGGGGACTGAGACCCAGTACTTC. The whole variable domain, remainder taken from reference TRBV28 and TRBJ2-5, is DVKVTQSSRYLVKRTGEKVFLECVQDMDHENMFWYRQDPGLGLRLIYFSYDVKMKEKGDIPEGYSVSREKKERFSLILESASTNQTSMYLCASSSIQGTETQYFGPGTRLLVL.

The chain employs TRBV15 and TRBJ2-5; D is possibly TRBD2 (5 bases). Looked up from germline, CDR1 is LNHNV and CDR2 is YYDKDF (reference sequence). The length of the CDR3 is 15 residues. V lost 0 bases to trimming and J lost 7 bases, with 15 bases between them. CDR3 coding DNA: TGTGCCACCAGCAGAGAATCGCAGCCGAGCGGGACCCAGTACTTC. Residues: CATSRESQPSGTQYF.

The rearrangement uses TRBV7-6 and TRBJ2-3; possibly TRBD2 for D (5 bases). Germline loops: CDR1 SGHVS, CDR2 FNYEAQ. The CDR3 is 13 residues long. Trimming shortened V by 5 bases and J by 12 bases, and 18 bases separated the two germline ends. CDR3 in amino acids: CASSPPGVATQYF. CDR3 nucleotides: TGTGCCAGCAGCCCGCCCGGGGTAGCGACCCAGTATTTT.

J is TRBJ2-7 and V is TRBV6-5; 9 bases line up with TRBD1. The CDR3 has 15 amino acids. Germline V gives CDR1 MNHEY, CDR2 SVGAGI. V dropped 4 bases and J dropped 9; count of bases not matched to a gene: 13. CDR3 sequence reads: CASSFQPGQGRWQYF. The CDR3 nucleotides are TGTGCCAGCAGTTTCCAACCGGGACAGGGAAGATGGCAGTACTTC.

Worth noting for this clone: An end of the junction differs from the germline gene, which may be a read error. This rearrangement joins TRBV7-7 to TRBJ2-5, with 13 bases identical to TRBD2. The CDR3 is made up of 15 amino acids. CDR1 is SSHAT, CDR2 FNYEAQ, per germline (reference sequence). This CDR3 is CASSSLAGGPETQYF. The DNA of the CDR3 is TGTGCTAGCAGCTCACTAGCGGGGGGGCCGGAGACCCAGTACTTC.

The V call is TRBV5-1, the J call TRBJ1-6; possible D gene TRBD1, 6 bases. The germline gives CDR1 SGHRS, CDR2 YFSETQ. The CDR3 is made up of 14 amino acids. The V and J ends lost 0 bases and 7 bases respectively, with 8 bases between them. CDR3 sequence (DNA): TGCGCCAGCAGCTTGGGGCAGGGGAATTCACCCCTCCACTTT. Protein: CASSLGQGNSPLHF.

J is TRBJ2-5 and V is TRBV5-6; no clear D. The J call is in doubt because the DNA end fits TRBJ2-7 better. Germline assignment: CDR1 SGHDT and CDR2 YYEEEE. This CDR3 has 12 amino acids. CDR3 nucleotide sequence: TGTGCCAGCAGCTTGAGGGACTACGAGCAGTACTTC. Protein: CASSLRDYEQYF.

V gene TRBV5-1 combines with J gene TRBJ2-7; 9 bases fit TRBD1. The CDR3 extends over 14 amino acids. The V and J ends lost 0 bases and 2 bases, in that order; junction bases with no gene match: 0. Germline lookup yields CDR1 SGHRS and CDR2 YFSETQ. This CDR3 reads CASSLGQGAYEQYF. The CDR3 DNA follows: TGCGCCAGCAGCTTGGGACAGGGGGCCTACGAGCAGTACTTC.

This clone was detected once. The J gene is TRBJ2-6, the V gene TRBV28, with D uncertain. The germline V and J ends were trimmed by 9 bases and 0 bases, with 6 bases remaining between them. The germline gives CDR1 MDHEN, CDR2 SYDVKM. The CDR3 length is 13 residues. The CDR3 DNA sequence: TGTGCCAGTTGTCGCTCTGGGGCCAACGTCCTGACTTTC. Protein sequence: CASCRSGANVLTF.

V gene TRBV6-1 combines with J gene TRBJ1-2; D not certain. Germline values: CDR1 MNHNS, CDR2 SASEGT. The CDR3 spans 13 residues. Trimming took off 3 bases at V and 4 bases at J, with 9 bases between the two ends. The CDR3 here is CASSESGTYGYTF. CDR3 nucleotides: TGTGCCAGCAGTGAGTCGGGAACCTATGGCTACACCTTC.